This T cell receptor beta chain was documented in a study of blood T cell repertoires in COVID-19. Many counts were recorded for this clone. Germline CDR1 reads MNHEY; CDR2 reads SVGAGI. V dropped 8 bases and J dropped 1; count of bases not matched to a gene: 5. The CDR3 extends over 14 amino acids. The assay was immunoSEQ multiplex PCR, and TCRdb's table has in-frame clones only and misses some. The profile shows 110,000 or so clones, 81% of them singletons. Sequenced input: peripheral blood. The chain is built from TRBV6-5 and TRBJ2-7; 10 positions agree with TRBD1. This clonotype was obtained from a man between 45 and 60 years old with acute or convalescent COVID-19. The CDR3 reads CASCRTGGSYEQYF. Written as DNA, the CDR3 is TGTGCCAGCTGTAGGACAGGGGGATCCTACGAGCAGTACTTC.